This T cell receptor beta chain was profiled in a study of blood T cells in healthy people across ages. Together with a sample-barcoded 5' primer, a J-beta primer mix was included in a second PCR lasting about 7 to 11 cycles. TCRdb re-called the 5' RACE reads through MiXCR, storing one row per CDR3 protein. Here the sample spans 1.5 million or so distinct CDR3 sequences, around 39% being singletons. Details on this clonotype: This sequence may be a read error, since a much larger clone differs from it by one base.

Germline V lookup: CDR1 SQVTM, CDR2 ANQGSEA. V was clipped by 6 bases and J by 10 bases; unmatched bases: 12. The CDR3 totals 13 residues. The sample was blood. The rearrangement joins TRBV29-1 to TRBJ2-1, with 7 bases that match TRBD1. The TCR sequence derives from a woman younger than 35 in good health. Written as DNA, the CDR3 is TGCAGCGTCTTAGGGGGACAGACCTACGAGCAGTTCTTC. As protein: CSVLGGQTYEQFF.